This T cell receptor (beta chain) was captured by sequencing in a study of OX40 agonist ivuxolimab in advanced cancers. Overall study context: Past anti-PD-1, anti-PD-L1 or anti-CTLA-4 therapy was accepted, and 30% to 50% had received some. Study results and caveats: At 0.1 to 3.0 mg/kg, CD4+ and CD8+ blood T cells expanded clonally by week 6.

This clone was seen a single time. The antigen remains unidentified. Patients were ruled out by autoimmune disease history or systemic immunosuppression. In germline, CDR1 is LNHDA, CDR2 SQIVND (reference sequence). V was pared by 4 bases and J by 5 bases, with 15 bases between. The CDR3 consists of 15 residues. Assay: immunoSEQ multiplex PCR; the TCRdb copy retains only in-frame clones and omits some. Of tens of thousands of clones listed, approximately 89% are singletons. The chain recombines TRBV19 with TRBJ1-5; D call uncertain. The source of this sequence is an adult with an advanced solid tumor such as melanoma, head and neck, liver or kidney cancer. The sequenced sample was CD4+ or CD8+ T cells sorted from blood, obtained in a trial of the OX40 agonist ivuxolimab. Here the CDR3 reads CASSKGLPGDQPQHF. CDR3 sequence (DNA): TGTGCCAGTAGTAAGGGCCTCCCGGGAGATCAGCCCCAGCATTTT. Together with reference TRBV19 and TRBJ1-5, the CDR3 gives the full variable domain: DGGITQSPKYLFRKEGQNVTLSCEQNLNHDAMYWYRQDPGQGLRLIYYSQIVNDFQKGDIAEGYSVSREKKESFPLTVTSAQKNPTAFYLCASSKGLPGDQPQHFGDGTRLSIL.